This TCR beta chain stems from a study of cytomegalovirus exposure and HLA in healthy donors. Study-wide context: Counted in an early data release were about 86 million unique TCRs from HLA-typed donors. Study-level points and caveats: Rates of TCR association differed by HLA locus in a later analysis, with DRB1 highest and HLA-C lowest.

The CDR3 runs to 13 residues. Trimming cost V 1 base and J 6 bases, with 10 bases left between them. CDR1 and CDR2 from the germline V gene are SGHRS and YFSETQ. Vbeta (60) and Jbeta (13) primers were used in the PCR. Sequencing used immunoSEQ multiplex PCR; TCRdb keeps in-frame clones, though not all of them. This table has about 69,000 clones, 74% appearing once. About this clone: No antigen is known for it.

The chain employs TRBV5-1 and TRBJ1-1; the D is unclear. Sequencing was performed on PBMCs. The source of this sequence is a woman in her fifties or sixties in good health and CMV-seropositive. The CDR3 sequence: CASSLYGEAEAFF. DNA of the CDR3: TGCGCCAGCAGCTTGTATGGGGAGGCTGAAGCTTTCTTT.